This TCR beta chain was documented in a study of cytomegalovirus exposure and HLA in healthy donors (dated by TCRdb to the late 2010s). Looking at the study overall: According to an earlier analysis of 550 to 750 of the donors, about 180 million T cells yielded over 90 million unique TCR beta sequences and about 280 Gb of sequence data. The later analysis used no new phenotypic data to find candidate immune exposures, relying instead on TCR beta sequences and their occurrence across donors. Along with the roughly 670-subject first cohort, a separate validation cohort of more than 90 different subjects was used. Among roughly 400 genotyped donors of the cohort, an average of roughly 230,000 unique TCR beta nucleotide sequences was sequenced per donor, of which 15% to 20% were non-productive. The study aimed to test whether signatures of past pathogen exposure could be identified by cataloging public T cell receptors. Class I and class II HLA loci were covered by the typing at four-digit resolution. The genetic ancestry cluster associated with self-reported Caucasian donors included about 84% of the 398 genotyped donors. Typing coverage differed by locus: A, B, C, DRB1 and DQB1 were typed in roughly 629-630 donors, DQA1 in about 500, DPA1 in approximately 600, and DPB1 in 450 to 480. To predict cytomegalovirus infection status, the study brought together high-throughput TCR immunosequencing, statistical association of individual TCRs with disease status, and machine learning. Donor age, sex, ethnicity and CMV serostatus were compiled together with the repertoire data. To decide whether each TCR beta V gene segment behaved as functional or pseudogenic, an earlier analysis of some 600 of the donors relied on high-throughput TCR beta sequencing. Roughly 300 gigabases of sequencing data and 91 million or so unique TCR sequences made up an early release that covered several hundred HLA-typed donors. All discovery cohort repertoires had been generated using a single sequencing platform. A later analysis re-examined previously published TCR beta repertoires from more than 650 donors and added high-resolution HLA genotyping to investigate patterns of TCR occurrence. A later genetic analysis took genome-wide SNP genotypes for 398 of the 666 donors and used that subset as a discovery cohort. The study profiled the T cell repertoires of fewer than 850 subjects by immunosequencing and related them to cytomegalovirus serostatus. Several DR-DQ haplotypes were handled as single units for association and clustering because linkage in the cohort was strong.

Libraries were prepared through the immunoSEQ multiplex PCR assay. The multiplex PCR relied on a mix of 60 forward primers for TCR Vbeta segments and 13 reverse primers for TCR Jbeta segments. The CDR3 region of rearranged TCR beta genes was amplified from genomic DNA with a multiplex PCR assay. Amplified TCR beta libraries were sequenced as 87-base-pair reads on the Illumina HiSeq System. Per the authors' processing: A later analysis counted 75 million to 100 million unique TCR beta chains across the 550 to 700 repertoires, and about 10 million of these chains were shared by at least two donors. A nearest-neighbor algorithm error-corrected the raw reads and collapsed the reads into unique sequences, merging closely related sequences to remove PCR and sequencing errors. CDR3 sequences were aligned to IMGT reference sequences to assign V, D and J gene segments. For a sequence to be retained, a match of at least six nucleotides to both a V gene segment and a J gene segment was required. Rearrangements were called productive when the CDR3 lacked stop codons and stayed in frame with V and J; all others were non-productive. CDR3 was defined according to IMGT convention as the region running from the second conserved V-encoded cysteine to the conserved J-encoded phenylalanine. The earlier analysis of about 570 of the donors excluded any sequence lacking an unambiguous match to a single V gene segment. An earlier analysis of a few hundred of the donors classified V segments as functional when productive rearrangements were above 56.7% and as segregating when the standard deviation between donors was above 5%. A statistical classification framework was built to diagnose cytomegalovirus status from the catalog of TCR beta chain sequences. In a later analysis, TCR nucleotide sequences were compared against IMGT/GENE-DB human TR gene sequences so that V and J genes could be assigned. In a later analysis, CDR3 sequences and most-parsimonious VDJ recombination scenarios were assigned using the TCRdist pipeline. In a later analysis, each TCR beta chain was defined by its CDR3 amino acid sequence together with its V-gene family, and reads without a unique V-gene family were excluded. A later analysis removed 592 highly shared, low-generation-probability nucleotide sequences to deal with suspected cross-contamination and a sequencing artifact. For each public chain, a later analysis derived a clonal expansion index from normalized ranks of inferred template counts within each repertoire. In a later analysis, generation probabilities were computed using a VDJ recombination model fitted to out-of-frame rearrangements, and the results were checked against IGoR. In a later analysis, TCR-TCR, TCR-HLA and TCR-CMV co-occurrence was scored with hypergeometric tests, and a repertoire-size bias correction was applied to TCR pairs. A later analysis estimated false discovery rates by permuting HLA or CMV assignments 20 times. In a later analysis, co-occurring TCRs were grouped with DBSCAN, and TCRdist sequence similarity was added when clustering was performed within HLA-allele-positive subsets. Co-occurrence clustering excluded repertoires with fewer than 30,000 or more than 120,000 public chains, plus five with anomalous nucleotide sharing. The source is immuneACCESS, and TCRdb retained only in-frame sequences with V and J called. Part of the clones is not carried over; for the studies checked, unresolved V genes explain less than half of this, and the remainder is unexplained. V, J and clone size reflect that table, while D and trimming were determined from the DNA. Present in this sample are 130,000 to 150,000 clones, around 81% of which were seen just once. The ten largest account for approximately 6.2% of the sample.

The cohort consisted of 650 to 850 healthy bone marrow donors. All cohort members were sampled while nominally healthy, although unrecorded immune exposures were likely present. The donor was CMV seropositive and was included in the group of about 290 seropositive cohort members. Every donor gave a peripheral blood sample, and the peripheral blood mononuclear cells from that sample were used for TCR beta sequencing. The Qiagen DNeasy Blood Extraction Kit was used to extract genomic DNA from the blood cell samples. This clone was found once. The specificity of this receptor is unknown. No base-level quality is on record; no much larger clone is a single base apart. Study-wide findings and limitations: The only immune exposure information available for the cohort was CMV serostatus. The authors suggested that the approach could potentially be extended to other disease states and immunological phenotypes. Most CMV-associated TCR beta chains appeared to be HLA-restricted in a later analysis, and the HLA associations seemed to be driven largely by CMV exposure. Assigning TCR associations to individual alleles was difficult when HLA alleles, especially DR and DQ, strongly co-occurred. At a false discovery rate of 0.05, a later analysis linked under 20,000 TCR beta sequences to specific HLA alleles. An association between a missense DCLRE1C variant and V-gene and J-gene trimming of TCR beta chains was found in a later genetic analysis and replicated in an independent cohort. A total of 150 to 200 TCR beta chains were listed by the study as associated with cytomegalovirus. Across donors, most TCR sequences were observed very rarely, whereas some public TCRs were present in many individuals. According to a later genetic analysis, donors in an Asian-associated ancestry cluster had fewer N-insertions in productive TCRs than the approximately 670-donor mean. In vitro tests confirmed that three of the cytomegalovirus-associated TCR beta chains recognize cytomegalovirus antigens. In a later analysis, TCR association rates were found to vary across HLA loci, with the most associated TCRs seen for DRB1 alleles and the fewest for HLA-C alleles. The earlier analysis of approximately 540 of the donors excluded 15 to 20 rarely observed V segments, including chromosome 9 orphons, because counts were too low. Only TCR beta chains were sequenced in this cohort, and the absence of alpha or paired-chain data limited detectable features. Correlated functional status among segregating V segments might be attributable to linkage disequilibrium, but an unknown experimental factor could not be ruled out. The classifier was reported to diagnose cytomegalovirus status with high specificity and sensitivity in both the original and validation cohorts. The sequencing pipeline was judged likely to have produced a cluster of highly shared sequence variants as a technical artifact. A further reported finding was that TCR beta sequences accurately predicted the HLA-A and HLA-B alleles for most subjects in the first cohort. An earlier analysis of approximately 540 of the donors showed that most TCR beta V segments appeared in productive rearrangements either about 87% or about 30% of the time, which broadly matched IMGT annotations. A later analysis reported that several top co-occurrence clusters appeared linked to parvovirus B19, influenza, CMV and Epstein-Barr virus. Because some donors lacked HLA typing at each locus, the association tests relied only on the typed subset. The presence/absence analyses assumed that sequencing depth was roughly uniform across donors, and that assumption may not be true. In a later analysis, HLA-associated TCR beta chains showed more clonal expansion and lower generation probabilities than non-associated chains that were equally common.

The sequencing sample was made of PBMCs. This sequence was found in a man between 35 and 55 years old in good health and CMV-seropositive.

The CDR3 protein: CAWSMGEGTDTQYF. The DNA sequence is TGTGCCTGGAGTATGGGGGAGGGCACAGATACGCAGTATTTT. The rearranged segments are TRBV30 and TRBJ2-3, with TRBD2 as a weak D call on 6 bases. At the junction V is shortened by 2 bases and J by 1 base, with 10 bases in between. Reading the germline V gene (reference sequence) gives CDR1 GTSNPN and CDR2 SVGIG. Taken from cysteine to phenylalanine, the CDR3 has 14 residues. The only DNA kept is the CDR3, 42 bases in frame from the first base.